A selection of T cell receptor beta chains follows, all from one sample in a study of Graves' ophthalmopathy and Graves' hyperthyroidism. TCRdb re-called the multiplex PCR reads with MiXCR, one entry per CDR3 protein. The sample consists of hundreds of thousands of distinct CDR3 sequences, approximately 22% of them appearing once. The sequencing sample was made of peripheral blood. The receptor source for this set is a woman younger than 35 with stable Graves' hyperthyroidism. Some clones in this sample may be carry-over from other donors' samples. Both conserved end residues are part of each CDR3. Each record gives: J gene, D gene, V gene, clone size, CDR3 DNA, CDR3 protein. A D gene is named only where the DNA matches it firmly. Only part of the rows carry a size: once, few, many, or a class if the clone is expanded.

j_call: TRBJ2-5; d_call: TRBD1; v_call: TRBV28; clone_size: many; cdr3_nt: TGTGCCAGCAGTGCAGGGGGCGCGAGGGAGACCCAGTACTTC; cdr3_aa: CASSAGGARETQYF
j_call: TRBJ2-4; d_call: NA; v_call: TRBV5-1; clone_size: many; cdr3_nt: TGCGCCAGCAGCTTGGCCTACGGGGACAAGAGCATTCAGTACTTC; cdr3_aa: CASSLAYGDKSIQYF
j_call: TRBJ2-2; d_call: NA; v_call: TRBV6-5; clone_size: NA; cdr3_nt: TGTGCCAGCAGTTACTCGACAACCAACACCGGGGAGCTGTTTTTT; cdr3_aa: CASSYSTTNTGELFF
j_call: TRBJ2-7; d_call: NA; v_call: TRBV6-1; clone_size: NA; cdr3_nt: TGTGCCAGCAGTGGCACTAGGGCCTCCTCCTACGAGCAGTACTTC; cdr3_aa: CASSGTRASSYEQYF
j_call: TRBJ2-5; d_call: NA; v_call: TRBV28; clone_size: many; cdr3_nt: TGTGCCAGCAGTTTGTGGGGAGATTTAGAGACCCAGTACTTC; cdr3_aa: CASSLWGDLETQYF
j_call: TRBJ1-1; d_call: NA; v_call: TRBV3-1; clone_size: many; cdr3_nt: TGTGCCAGCAGCCAAATGGGGATCGAAGCTTTCTTT; cdr3_aa: CASSQMGIEAFF
j_call: TRBJ1-1; d_call: NA; v_call: TRBV28; clone_size: many; cdr3_nt: TGTGCCAGCAGTTTAACCGTGGGCGGTAGGCGTGAAGCTTTCTTT; cdr3_aa: CASSLTVGGRREAFF
j_call: TRBJ2-7; d_call: NA; v_call: TRBV12-3/TRBV12-4; clone_size: NA; cdr3_nt: TGTGCCAGCAGTTTTTCTGGGATCCCCTACGAGCAGTACTTC; cdr3_aa: CASSFSGIPYEQYF
j_call: TRBJ1-1; d_call: TRBD1; v_call: TRBV29-1; clone_size: many; cdr3_nt: TGCAGCGTAGACAGGGGACCGAACACTGAAGCTTTCTTT; cdr3_aa: CSVDRGPNTEAFF
j_call: TRBJ2-5; d_call: TRBD1; v_call: TRBV7-3; clone_size: many; cdr3_nt: TGTGCCAGCAGCCCCTCCGCTTCAGGGGGAGAGACCCAGTACTTC; cdr3_aa: CASSPSASGGETQYF
j_call: TRBJ1-2; d_call: TRBD1; v_call: TRBV15; clone_size: many; cdr3_nt: TGTGCCACCAGCAGAGATACATGGGACAGCAAAAACTATGGCTACACCTTC; cdr3_aa: CATSRDTWDSKNYGYTF
j_call: TRBJ2-7; d_call: NA; v_call: TRBV10-3; clone_size: many; cdr3_nt: TGTGCCATCAGTGACCCAGCTATGGGGGAGCAGTACTTC; cdr3_aa: CAISDPAMGEQYF
j_call: TRBJ2-7; d_call: TRBD2; v_call: TRBV20-1; clone_size: many; cdr3_nt: TGCAGTGCTAGAGCCCCTAGCGGTGAGGTATACGAGCAGTACTTC; cdr3_aa: CSARAPSGEVYEQYF
j_call: TRBJ1-5; d_call: NA; v_call: TRBV15; clone_size: NA; cdr3_nt: TGTGCCACCACCCGAGCTAGCAATCAGCCCCAGCATTTT; cdr3_aa: CATTRASNQPQHF
j_call: TRBJ2-2; d_call: NA; v_call: TRBV12-3/TRBV12-4; clone_size: many; cdr3_nt: TGTGCCAGCGATGGCACCGGGGAGCTGTTTTTT; cdr3_aa: CASDGTGELFF
j_call: TRBJ1-2; d_call: NA; v_call: TRBV5-1; clone_size: NA; cdr3_nt: TGCGCCAGCAGCTTGGAGGGACCGGCCTATGGCTACACCTTC; cdr3_aa: CASSLEGPAYGYTF
j_call: TRBJ2-7; d_call: TRBD2; v_call: TRBV20-1; clone_size: many; cdr3_nt: TGCAGTGCTAGAGATCTCACTCGTCGTGCTAGCGGGAGTAAGTACGAGCAGTACTTC; cdr3_aa: CSARDLTRRASGSKYEQYF
j_call: TRBJ1-5; d_call: TRBD1; v_call: TRBV6-1; clone_size: NA; cdr3_nt: TGTGCCAGCAGGACAGGGGTTTTAAGCAATCAGCCCCAGCATTTT; cdr3_aa: CASRTGVLSNQPQHF
j_call: TRBJ2-7; d_call: TRBD2; v_call: TRBV11-2; clone_size: few; cdr3_nt: TGTGCCAGCAGCTCTACCGGGACTAGCGGGAGTCGTAGCGAGCAGTACTTC; cdr3_aa: CASSSTGTSGSRSEQYF
j_call: TRBJ1-1; d_call: NA; v_call: TRBV7-2; clone_size: many; cdr3_nt: TGTGCCAGCAGCTTATCGTATGGGAGGGAAGCTTTCTTT; cdr3_aa: CASSLSYGREAFF
j_call: TRBJ1-2; d_call: NA; v_call: TRBV29-1; clone_size: many; cdr3_nt: TGCAGCGTTGATACGGGGTACAGGGCCTATGGCTACACCTTC; cdr3_aa: CSVDTGYRAYGYTF
j_call: TRBJ1-1; d_call: TRBD1; v_call: TRBV2; clone_size: NA; cdr3_nt: TGTGCCAGCAGTGGACAGGGGCGAGGGACTGAAGCTTTCTTT; cdr3_aa: CASSGQGRGTEAFF
j_call: TRBJ2-6; d_call: NA; v_call: TRBV4-1; clone_size: many; cdr3_nt: TGCGCCAGCAGCCAACTACCAGCTGGGGCCAACGTCCTGACTTTC; cdr3_aa: CASSQLPAGANVLTF
j_call: TRBJ2-2; d_call: TRBD1; v_call: TRBV7-7; clone_size: many; cdr3_nt: TGTGCTAGCAGCGCGGGACAGGGATTGAGCACCGGGGAGCTGTTTTTT; cdr3_aa: CASSAGQGLSTGELFF
j_call: TRBJ2-3; d_call: TRBD1; v_call: TRBV9; clone_size: many; cdr3_nt: TGTGCCAGCAGCGTAGTTAGGGACAGTAAAAAAGATACGCAGTATTTT; cdr3_aa: CASSVVRDSKKDTQYF
j_call: TRBJ1-2; d_call: NA; v_call: TRBV13; clone_size: NA; cdr3_nt: TGTGCCAGCAGCTTCCCAGGGACCAACTATGGCTACACCTTC; cdr3_aa: CASSFPGTNYGYTF
j_call: TRBJ1-1; d_call: NA; v_call: TRBV2; clone_size: NA; cdr3_nt: TGTGCCAGCAGTGAAAGATCGGGGGAGGCTTTCTTT; cdr3_aa: CASSERSGEAFF
j_call: TRBJ2-7; d_call: TRBD2; v_call: TRBV5-1; clone_size: NA; cdr3_nt: TGCGCCAGCAGCTTGGCCTCCGGGACTAGGTCGTGGGACGAGCAGTACTTC; cdr3_aa: CASSLASGTRSWDEQYF
j_call: TRBJ2-7; d_call: NA; v_call: TRBV12-3/TRBV12-4; clone_size: NA; cdr3_nt: TGTGCCAGCGCCATTGGCAGGTCCTCCTCCTACGAGCAGTACTTC; cdr3_aa: CASAIGRSSSYEQYF
j_call: TRBJ1-1; d_call: NA; v_call: TRBV6-4; clone_size: many; cdr3_nt: TGTGCCAGCAGTGACTCGAGTCTCGGCACTGAAGCTTTCTTT; cdr3_aa: CASSDSSLGTEAFF
j_call: TRBJ2-2; d_call: TRBD1; v_call: TRBV25-1; clone_size: few; cdr3_nt: TGTGCCAGCAGAGGGGACAGGGGGAACACCGGGGAGCTGTTTTTT; cdr3_aa: CASRGDRGNTGELFF
j_call: TRBJ1-2; d_call: NA; v_call: TRBV28; clone_size: many; cdr3_nt: TGTGCCAGCAGTTGGGGTGGGGACGGCTACACCTTC; cdr3_aa: CASSWGGDGYTF
j_call: TRBJ1-1; d_call: NA; v_call: TRBV11-3; clone_size: many; cdr3_nt: TGTGCCAGCAGACAAGGGGAGTTAACCCCTGACACTGAAGCTTTCTTT; cdr3_aa: CASRQGELTPDTEAFF
j_call: TRBJ2-7; d_call: TRBD1; v_call: TRBV29-1; clone_size: many; cdr3_nt: TGCAGCGTCCTCAAACCGGGACAGGGCTACGAGCAGTACTTC; cdr3_aa: CSVLKPGQGYEQYF
j_call: TRBJ1-1; d_call: NA; v_call: TRBV20-1; clone_size: few; cdr3_nt: TGCAGTGCTAGAGTTTGGGGAAACACTGAAGCTTTCTTT; cdr3_aa: CSARVWGNTEAFF
j_call: TRBJ2-7; d_call: NA; v_call: TRBV6-1; clone_size: many; cdr3_nt: TGTGCCAGCAAGCCGGGATCCACTGACGAGCAGTACTTC; cdr3_aa: CASKPGSTDEQYF
j_call: TRBJ2-7; d_call: TRBD2; v_call: TRBV29-1; clone_size: many; cdr3_nt: TGCAGCGTTGGGCTAGCGGGCTACGAGCAGTACTTC; cdr3_aa: CSVGLAGYEQYF
j_call: TRBJ1-3; d_call: NA; v_call: TRBV12-3/TRBV12-4; clone_size: many; cdr3_nt: TGTGCCAGCAGTCTACGGGGAGGCTCTGGAAACACCATATATTTT; cdr3_aa: CASSLRGGSGNTIYF
j_call: TRBJ2-7; d_call: TRBD1; v_call: TRBV10-3; clone_size: many; cdr3_nt: TGTGCCATCAGTGAGGGACAGGGCGCCTACGAGCAGTACTTC; cdr3_aa: CAISEGQGAYEQYF
j_call: TRBJ2-2; d_call: NA; v_call: TRBV20-1; clone_size: many; cdr3_nt: TGCAGTGCTCGACCGGACGGGAACACCGGGGAGCTGTTTTTT; cdr3_aa: CSARPDGNTGELFF
j_call: TRBJ1-5; d_call: NA; v_call: TRBV16; clone_size: few; cdr3_nt: TGTGCCAGCAGCCAATTCGGGGGGCGGGGAAATCAGCCCCAGCATTTT; cdr3_aa: CASSQFGGRGNQPQHF
j_call: TRBJ2-5; d_call: NA; v_call: TRBV6-2/TRBV6-3; clone_size: NA; cdr3_nt: TGTGCCAGCAGTAACTCACCCCAAGAGACCCAGTACTTC; cdr3_aa: CASSNSPQETQYF
j_call: TRBJ2-7; d_call: TRBD2; v_call: TRBV27; clone_size: many; cdr3_nt: TGTGCCAGCAGACGGGACCGCGGGGGCTACGAGCAGTACTTC; cdr3_aa: CASRRDRGGYEQYF
j_call: TRBJ1-5; d_call: NA; v_call: TRBV6-1; clone_size: few; cdr3_nt: TGTGCCAGCAGTGAGATAGGAAGGAACAATCAGCCCCAGCATTTT; cdr3_aa: CASSEIGRNNQPQHF
j_call: TRBJ2-7; d_call: TRBD1; v_call: TRBV2; clone_size: many; cdr3_nt: TGTGCCAGCAGTGGTCGGACAGGTAGCTACGAGCAGTACTTC; cdr3_aa: CASSGRTGSYEQYF
j_call: TRBJ1-1; d_call: NA; v_call: TRBV19; clone_size: many; cdr3_nt: TGTGCCAGCACCATACAGGAAAGTAACACTGAAGCTTTCTTT; cdr3_aa: CASTIQESNTEAFF
j_call: TRBJ2-7; d_call: NA; v_call: TRBV6-5; clone_size: many; cdr3_nt: TGTGCCAGCAGTTACGGAGACTTTCATGGATACGAGCAGTACTTC; cdr3_aa: CASSYGDFHGYEQYF
j_call: TRBJ2-2; d_call: TRBD2; v_call: TRBV5-1; clone_size: many; cdr3_nt: TGCGCCAGCAGCTTGGTGGCGGGAGACACCGGGGAGCTGTTTTTT; cdr3_aa: CASSLVAGDTGELFF
j_call: TRBJ2-7; d_call: TRBD1; v_call: TRBV2; clone_size: many; cdr3_nt: TGTGCCAGCAAGCAGGGGGTCGGACCTTACTACGAGCAGTACTTC; cdr3_aa: CASKQGVGPYYEQYF
j_call: TRBJ1-2; d_call: NA; v_call: TRBV4-1; clone_size: NA; cdr3_nt: TGCGCCAGCAGCCAAGATTTAGGGCTGATAAATGGCTACACCTTC; cdr3_aa: CASSQDLGLINGYTF
j_call: TRBJ2-5; d_call: NA; v_call: TRBV20-1; clone_size: many; cdr3_nt: TGCAGTGCTAATCTGGACGCCTTGGGGACCCAGTACTTC; cdr3_aa: CSANLDALGTQYF